This T cell receptor beta chain is drawn from a study of early T cells in non-severe SARS-CoV-2 infection. The V gene lost 1 base and the J gene lost 6 bases, with 12 bases spanning the gap. CDR3 length: 13 residues. Germline V CDR1 and CDR2: GTSNPN, SVGIG (reference sequence). TCRdb analysed the 5' RACE reads with MiXCR anew, one entry per CDR3 protein. The table shows some 40,000 distinct CDR3 sequences, with more than 10% occurring only once. The chain couples TRBV30 to TRBJ1-1, with a weak D call TRBD1 (5 bases). Material: whole blood. The TCR originated in an adult who was a healthcare worker with PCR-confirmed SARS-CoV-2 infection or an uninfected control (not recorded which). This CDR3 is CAWSGRARPEAFF. CDR3 in DNA: TGTGCCTGGAGTGGCAGGGCCCGTCCTGAAGCTTTCTTT. The entire variable domain, with the rest obtained from reference TRBV30 and TRBJ1-1, is as follows: SQTIHQWPATLVQPVGSPLSLECTVEGTSNPNLYWYRQAAGRGLQLLFYSVGIGQISSEVPQNLSASRPQDRQFILSSKKLLLSDSGFYLCAWSGRARPEAFFGQGTRLTVV.